The 22 T cell receptor beta chains listed next were all sequenced from one sample in a study of regulatory T cells in long-lasting Graves disease. CDR3-region Arm-PCR and iRepertoire HTBI primers produced the TCR beta libraries. TCRdb reanalysed the multiplex PCR reads using MiXCR and keeps one entry per CDR3 protein. This table holds 350,000 to 400,000 distinct CDR3 sequences, around 16% found once. Sample time point: newly diagnosed GD, antithyroid drugs for less than 3 months. TCR sequences were obtained from RNA taken from PBMCs. These data are also associated with another study on T cells in Graves' hyperthyroidism and ophthalmopathy.

The material sequenced was peripheral blood mononuclear cells (PBMCs), taken at new diagnosis, from a patient treated with antithyroid drugs. Receptor source: a woman aged 18-29 years with Graves disease.

This clonotype was counted at least ten times. J is TRBJ1-1 and V is TRBV2; D is unresolved. The germline V gene encodes CDR1 SNHLY and CDR2 FYNNEI. This CDR3 spans 13 amino acids. The V end lost 6 bases, the J end lost 0 bases, and 8 bases lay between the germline ends. CDR3 region: CASRTKMNTEAFF. For the CDR3, the DNA is TGTGCCAGCAGGACAAAAATGAACACTGAAGCTTTCTTT.

In this sample, this clonotype turned up many times. The chain couples TRBV28 to TRBJ2-7; 7 positions agree with TRBD1. Per the germline V gene, CDR1 is MDHEN and CDR2 is SYDVKM. Unmatched junction bases numbered 10, after V lost 4 bases and J lost 4 bases. The CDR3 spans 15 residues. CDR3: CASSSGTAGPYEQYF. For the CDR3, the DNA is TGTGCCAGCAGTTCCGGGACAGCCGGTCCGTACGAGCAGTACTTC.

This clonotype was picked up many times. V is TRBV2 and J is TRBJ1-2; TRBD1 matches at 10 bases. This CDR3 is built from 15 residues. Germline assignment: CDR1 SNHLY and CDR2 FYNNEI. Trimming at V came to 5 bases and at J to 8 bases, leaving 11 bases not matched to a gene. CDR3 nucleotides: TGTGCCAGCAGTTTGTCCGGGACAGGGGTGGAGGGCTACACCTTC. Its translation: CASSLSGTGVEGYTF.

The chain combines TRBV7-9 with TRBJ2-3, with D tentatively TRBD1 (6 bases). CDR1 is SEHNR, CDR2 FQNEAQ, per germline (reference sequence). CDR3 length: 15 residues. V lost 5 bases to trimming and J lost 4 bases, with 16 bases between them. Here the CDR3 DNA reads TGTGCCAGCAGCCCCCGGGACATCTTCCCAGATACGCAGTATTTT. Its protein is CASSPRDIFPDTQYF.

Many counts were recorded for this clonotype. The chain is built from TRBV5-8 and TRBJ2-7; tentative D call: TRBD2 (5 bases). Germline V gene lookup returns CDR1 SGHTS and CDR2 YDEGEE. The CDR3 spans 15 residues. The V gene lost 5 bases and the J gene lost 2 bases, with 17 bases spanning the gap. CDR3 nucleotides: TGTGCCAGCAGTGTTATAGAGGGAAAGACCTACGAGCAGTACTTC. This codes for CASSVIEGKTYEQYF.

This clonotype has only a few counts. The chain uses TRBV20-1 and TRBJ2-7, with 10 bases lining up with TRBD1. Losses at the gene ends were 3 bases for V and 4 bases for J; bases not matched to a gene: 6. Germline V gene sequence: CDR1 DFQATT, CDR2 SNEGSKA (reference sequence). The CDR3 totals 14 residues. Here the CDR3 reads CSASPGTGEYEQYF. The CDR3, as DNA: TGCAGTGCTAGTCCCGGGACAGGGGAGTACGAGCAGTACTTC.

In this sample, this clonotype turned up a few times. The chain carries TRBV9 and TRBJ1-2, with 8 positions matching TRBD1. V trimming: 0 bases; J trimming: 1 base; junction bases outside the gene matches: 2. The CDR3 length is 15 residues. CDR1 and CDR2 from the germline V gene are SGDLS and YYNGEE. CDR3 sequence: CASSVGTGFNYGYTF. CDR3 DNA: TGTGCCAGCAGCGTAGGGACAGGGTTTAACTATGGCTACACCTTC.

This clonotype was detected ten times or more. This rearrangement joins TRBV30 to TRBJ1-4, with 11 bases fitting TRBD1. The CDR3 consists of 13 residues. The J segment lost 7 bases and the V segment lost 5 bases, leaving 3 bases of the junction unmatched. Per germline, CDR1 GTSNPN and CDR2 SVGIG (reference sequence). This CDR3 reads CAWDGQGAEKLFF. CDR3 bases: TGTGCCTGGGACGGACAGGGGGCTGAAAAACTGTTTTTT.

Ten or more counts support this clonotype. V usage is TRBV11-3 and J usage is TRBJ2-5; TRBD2 matches 14 bases. TRBJ2-1 explains the end of the DNA better; the J call may be wrong. The length of the CDR3 is 19 residues. Per the germline V gene, CDR1 is SGHNT and CDR2 is YENEEA. CDR3 region: CASSLAGTSGRGVYNEQFF. The CDR3, as DNA: TGTGCCAGCAGCTTGGCCGGGACTAGCGGGAGAGGGGTCTACAATGAGCAGTTCTTC.

This chain connects TRBV5-6 to TRBJ1-1; D may be TRBD1 (5 bases). The germline V and J ends were trimmed by 2 bases and 10 bases, with 12 bases remaining between them. The CDR3 loop spans 12 amino acids. Germline values: CDR1 SGHDT, CDR2 YYEEEE. CDR3 amino acids: CASSLKGRGAFF. Written as DNA, the CDR3 is TGTGCCAGCAGCTTAAAGGGGAGGGGAGCTTTCTTT. The full variable domain, rest sourced from reference TRBV5-6 and TRBJ1-1, is DAGVTQSPTHLIKTRGQQVTLRCSPKSGHDTVSWYQQALGQGPQFIFQYYEEEERQRGNFPDRFSGHQFPNYSSELNVNALLLGDSALYLCASSLKGRGAFFGQGTRLTVV.

This clonotype was seen a handful of times. J is TRBJ2-7 and V is TRBV4-1, with a possible D match to TRBD1 (5 bases). CDR3 length: 16 amino acids. Trimming took off 3 bases at V and 3 bases at J, with 18 bases between the two ends. Germline V gives CDR1 MGHRA, CDR2 YSYEKL. The CDR3 loop reads CASSQGWQGAFYEQYF. The CDR3 nucleotides read TGCGCCAGCAGCCAGGGATGGCAGGGCGCATTCTACGAGCAGTACTTC.

This clonotype showed up many times. This chain links TRBV7-9 with TRBJ2-7, with D unresolved. Germline V gene data show CDR1 as SEHNR and CDR2 as FQNEAQ (reference sequence). Trimming took off 5 bases at V and 5 bases at J, with 7 bases between the two ends. The CDR3 covers 11 residues. The CDR3 protein is CASSLIDEQYF. CDR3 in DNA: TGTGCCAGCAGCCTCATCGACGAGCAGTACTTC.

This clonotype was counted many times. The chain has TRBV7-8 and TRBJ2-3, with a tentative D call TRBD2 (6 bases). The CDR3 loop spans 15 amino acids. Germline lookup yields CDR1 SGHVS and CDR2 FQNEAQ. V gave up 6 bases and J gave up 4 bases, with 17 bases separating them. The CDR3 sequence: CASRRTGSPPDTQYF. The CDR3 region has the DNA TGTGCCAGCAGGCGGACCGGGAGTCCTCCAGATACGCAGTATTTT.

Many counts were recorded for this clonotype. This chain connects TRBV28 to TRBJ2-6; maybe TRBD1 (6 bases). This CDR3 has 15 amino acids. The V gene lost 5 bases and the J gene lost 3 bases, with 11 bases spanning the gap. The germline CDR1 and CDR2 sequences are MDHEN and SYDVKM. CDR3 amino acids: CASSLNRDGANVLTF. As DNA, the CDR3 is TGTGCCAGCAGTCTCAACAGGGATGGGGCCAACGTCCTGACTTTC.

The chain has TRBV4-1 and TRBJ1-1; D is uncertain. The CDR3 runs to 15 residues. Germline assignment: CDR1 MGHRA and CDR2 YSYEKL. V was clipped by 1 base and J by 5 bases, with 14 bases between them. CDR3 in amino acids: CASSQAITGGTEAFF. CDR3 nucleotide sequence: TGCGCCAGCAGCCAAGCCATCACTGGAGGAACTGAAGCTTTCTTT.

The chain joins TRBV10-1 to TRBJ2-5; D not resolved. CDR1 WNHNN and CDR2 SYGVQD come from the germline V gene (reference sequence). The CDR3 length is 14 residues. V was shortened by 0 bases and J by 2 bases, with 7 bases between the two germline ends. CDR3 in DNA: TGCGCCAGCAGTGAGTCCAAAGGGCAAGAGACCCAGTACTTC. It yields the protein CASSESKGQETQYF.

This clonotype showed up many times. This chain connects TRBV2 to TRBJ2-7; 9 bases are shared with TRBD1. The CDR3 spans 14 residues. Germline CDR1 is SNHLY and CDR2 is FYNNEI. V lost 6 bases to trimming and J lost 0 bases; unmatched junction nucleotides: 3. CDR3 loop: CASSGQGLSYEQYF. DNA for the CDR3: TGTGCCAGCAGCGGACAGGGGCTCTCCTACGAGCAGTACTTC.

The sample holds many counts of this clonotype. This chain joins TRBV4-1 and TRBJ1-5; a weak D match, TRBD1 (6 bases). Germline-derived CDR1 and CDR2 are MGHRA and YSYEKL. CDR3 length equals 15 residues. V was pared by 0 bases and J by 6 bases, with 12 bases between. The DNA for the CDR3 is TGCGCCAGCAGCCAAGAGAAAGGGGGTGGTCAGCCCCAGCATTTT. It translates to CASSQEKGGGQPQHF.

In its sample, this clonotype was seen many times. V is TRBV6-5 and J is TRBJ2-3; D is possibly TRBD2 (5 bases). The germline CDR1 and CDR2 sequences are MNHEY and SVGAGI. Trimming left V 0 bases short and J 0 bases short, with 16 bases between. This CDR3 spans 18 amino acids. Here the CDR3 reads CASSYSNWRASSTDTQYF. The CDR3 DNA reads as TGTGCCAGCAGTTACTCGAACTGGCGGGCTAGTAGCACAGATACGCAGTATTTT.

This clonotype has ten or more counts. The chain has TRBV27 and TRBJ2-1, with 13 bases matching TRBD2. Germline loops: CDR1 MNHEY, CDR2 SMNVEV (reference sequence). The trim removed 9 bases at V and 9 bases at J, leaving 11 bases unmatched. This CDR3 region has 15 residues. CDR3: CASSGTSGKRGEQFF. In DNA, the CDR3 is TGTGCCAGTTCCGGGACTAGCGGGAAGCGCGGTGAGCAGTTCTTC.

This clonotype has ten or more counts. The chain joins TRBV2 to TRBJ2-7; TRBD1 matches 7 bases. The length of the CDR3 is 14 residues. Trimming cost V 3 bases and J 3 bases; bases outside gene matches: 5. Germline assignment: CDR1 SNHLY and CDR2 FYNNEI. The CDR3 reads CASSDLQGIYEQYF. The DNA of the CDR3 is TGTGCCAGCAGTGATTTACAGGGGATCTACGAGCAGTACTTC. The full variable domain, with the rest looked up from reference TRBV2 and TRBJ2-7, is EPEVTQTPSHQVTQMGQEVILRCVPISNHLYFYWYRQILGQKVEFLVSFYNNEISEKSEIFDDQFSVERPDGSNFTLKIRSTKLEDSAMYFCASSDLQGIYEQYFGPGTRLTVT.

This chain links TRBV19 with TRBJ2-1; 7 bases match TRBD2. J was trimmed by 10 bases and V by 3 bases; bases with no gene match: 9. CDR1 LNHDA and CDR2 SQIVND come from the germline V gene (reference sequence). The CDR3 has 14 amino acids. The CDR3 DNA sequence: TGTGCCAGTAGTATGGGAGGGGCTTATGGGGAGCAGTTCTTC. It codes for CASSMGGAYGEQFF.